This TCR beta chain is from a study of blood T cell repertoires in COVID-19. Study in general: Some COVID-19 samples were acute and others convalescent; all came from the United States, Italy and Spain.

CDR3 size: 14 residues. Deletions cut 0 bases from V and 3 bases from J, with 9 bases between. Looked up from germline, CDR1 is SGHRS and CDR2 is YFSETQ. Sequenced by immunoSEQ multiplex PCR; TCRdb stores in-frame clones only, minus some. There are some 120,000 clones in the sample; approximately 85% occur only once, and approximately 7.9% lies in the top ten. The sequence was obtained from a man aged 65-85 years with acute or convalescent COVID-19. V and J are TRBV5-1 and TRBJ2-5; D is possibly TRBD1 (5 bases). Sequenced input: peripheral blood. Here the CDR3 reads CASSLDGAEETQYF. The CDR3 bases are TGCGCCAGCAGCTTGGATGGGGCGGAAGAGACCCAGTACTTC. Full variable domain (remainder filled in from reference TRBV5-1 and TRBJ2-5): KAGVTQTPRYLIKTRGQQVTLSCSPISGHRSVSWYQQTPGQGLQFLFEYFSETQRNKGNFPGRFSGRQFSNSRSEMNVSTLELGDSALYLCASSLDGAEETQYFGPGTRLLVL.